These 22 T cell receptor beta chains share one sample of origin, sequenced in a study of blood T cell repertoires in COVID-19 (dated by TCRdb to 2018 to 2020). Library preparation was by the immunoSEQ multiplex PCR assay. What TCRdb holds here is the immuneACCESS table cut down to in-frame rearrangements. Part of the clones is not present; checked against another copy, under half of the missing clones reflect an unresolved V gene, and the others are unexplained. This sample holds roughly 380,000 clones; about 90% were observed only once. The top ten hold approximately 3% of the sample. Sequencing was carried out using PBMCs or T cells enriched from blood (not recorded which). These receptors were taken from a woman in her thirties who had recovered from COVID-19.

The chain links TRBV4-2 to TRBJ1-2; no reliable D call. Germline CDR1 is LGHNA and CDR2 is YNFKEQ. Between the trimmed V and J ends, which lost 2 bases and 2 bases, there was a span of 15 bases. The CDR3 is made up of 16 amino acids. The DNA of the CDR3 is TGTGCCAGCAGCCAAACGGGGTCGGGCAGGAACTATGGCTACACCTTC. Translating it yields CASSQTGSGRNYGYTF.

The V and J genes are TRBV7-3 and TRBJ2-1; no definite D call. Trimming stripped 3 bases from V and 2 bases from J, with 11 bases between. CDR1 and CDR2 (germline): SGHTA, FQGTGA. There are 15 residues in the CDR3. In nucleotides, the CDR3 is TGTGCCAGCAGCTTCCTCCTTTCCCCCTACAATGAGCAGTTCTTC. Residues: CASSFLLSPYNEQFF.

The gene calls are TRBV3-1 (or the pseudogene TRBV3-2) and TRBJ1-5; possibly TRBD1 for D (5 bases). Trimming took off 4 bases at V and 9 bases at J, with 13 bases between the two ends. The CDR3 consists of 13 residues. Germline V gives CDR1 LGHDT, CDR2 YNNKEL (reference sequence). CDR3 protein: CASSRSDGGPQHF. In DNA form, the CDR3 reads TGTGCCAGCAGCCGAAGCGACGGGGGGCCCCAGCATTTT.

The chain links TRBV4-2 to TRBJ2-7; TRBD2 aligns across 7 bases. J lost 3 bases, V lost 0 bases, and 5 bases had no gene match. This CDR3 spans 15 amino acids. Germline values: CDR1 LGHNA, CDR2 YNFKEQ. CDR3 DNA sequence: TGTGCCAGCAGCCAAGATCCGGCGGGAGTCTACGAGCAGTACTTC. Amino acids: CASSQDPAGVYEQYF.

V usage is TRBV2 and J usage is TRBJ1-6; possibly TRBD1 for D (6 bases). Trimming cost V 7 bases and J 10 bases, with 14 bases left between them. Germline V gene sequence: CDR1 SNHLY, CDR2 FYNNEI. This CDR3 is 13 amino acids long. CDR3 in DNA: TGTGCCAGCATGCAGGGGAAGAGATCACCCCTCCACTTT. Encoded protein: CASMQGKRSPLHF.

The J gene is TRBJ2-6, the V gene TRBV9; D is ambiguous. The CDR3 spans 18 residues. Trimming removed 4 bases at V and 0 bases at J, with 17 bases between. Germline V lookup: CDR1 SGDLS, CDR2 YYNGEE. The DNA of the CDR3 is TGTGCCAGCAGCCCCCGGTATGACACCCCCTCTGGGGCCAACGTCCTGACTTTC. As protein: CASSPRYDTPSGANVLTF.

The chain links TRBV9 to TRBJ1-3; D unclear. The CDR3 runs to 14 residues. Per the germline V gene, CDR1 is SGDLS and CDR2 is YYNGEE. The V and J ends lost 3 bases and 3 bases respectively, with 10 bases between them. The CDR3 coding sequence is TGTGCCAGCAGCGATGGGCCCTATGGAAACACCATATATTTT. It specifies CASSDGPYGNTIYF.

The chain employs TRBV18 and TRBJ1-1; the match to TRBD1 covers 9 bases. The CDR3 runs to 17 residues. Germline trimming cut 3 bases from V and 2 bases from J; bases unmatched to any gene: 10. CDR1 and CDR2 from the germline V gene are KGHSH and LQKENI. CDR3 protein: CASSPRTGGNRNTEAFF. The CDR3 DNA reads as TGTGCCAGCTCACCCCGAACAGGGGGCAATAGAAACACTGAAGCTTTCTTT. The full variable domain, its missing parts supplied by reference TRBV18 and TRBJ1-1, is NAGVMQNPRHLVRRRGQEARLRCSPMKGHSHVYWYRQLPEEGLKFMVYLQKENIIDESGMPKERFSAEFPKEGPSILRIQQVVRGDSAAYFCASSPRTGGNRNTEAFFGQGTRLTVV.

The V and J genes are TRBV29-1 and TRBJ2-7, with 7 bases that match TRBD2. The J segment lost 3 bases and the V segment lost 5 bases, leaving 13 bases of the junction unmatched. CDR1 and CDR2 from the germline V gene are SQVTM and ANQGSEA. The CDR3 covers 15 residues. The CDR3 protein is CSVLPRAGVDYEQYF. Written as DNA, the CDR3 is TGCAGCGTTCTCCCCCGGGCGGGAGTGGACTACGAGCAGTACTTC.

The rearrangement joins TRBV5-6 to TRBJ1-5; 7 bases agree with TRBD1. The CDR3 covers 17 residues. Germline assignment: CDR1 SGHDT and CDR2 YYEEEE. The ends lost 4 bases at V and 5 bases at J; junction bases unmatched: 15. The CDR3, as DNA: TGTGCCAGCAGCATGGTAGGGGGCCTCGGCCAAGATCAGCCCCAGCATTTT. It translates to CASSMVGGLGQDQPQHF.

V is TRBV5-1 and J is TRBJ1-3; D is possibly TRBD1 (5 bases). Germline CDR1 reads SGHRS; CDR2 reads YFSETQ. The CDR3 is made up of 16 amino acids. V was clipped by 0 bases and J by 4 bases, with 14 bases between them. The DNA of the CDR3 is TGCGCCAGCAGCTTGGCCTACCGGGGGAAAGGAAACACCATATATTTT. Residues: CASSLAYRGKGNTIYF.

This CDR3 is CASSLDGTDNQPQHF. CDR3 bases: TGCGCCAGCAGCTTGGATGGGACAGACAATCAGCCCCAGCATTTT. The chain uses TRBV5-1 and TRBJ1-5, with TRBD1 identical over 7 bases. Trimming removed 0 bases from V and 3 bases from J; junction bases left unmatched: 3. This CDR3 region has 15 residues. Germline loops: CDR1 SGHRS, CDR2 YFSETQ.

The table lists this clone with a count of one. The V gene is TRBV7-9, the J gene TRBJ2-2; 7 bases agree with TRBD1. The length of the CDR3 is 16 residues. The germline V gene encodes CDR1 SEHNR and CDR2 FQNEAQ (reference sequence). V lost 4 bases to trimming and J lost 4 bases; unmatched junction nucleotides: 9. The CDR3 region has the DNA TGTGCCAGCAGCTCCAAACAGGGGTTTGGCACCGGGGAGCTGTTTTTT. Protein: CASSSKQGFGTGELFF.

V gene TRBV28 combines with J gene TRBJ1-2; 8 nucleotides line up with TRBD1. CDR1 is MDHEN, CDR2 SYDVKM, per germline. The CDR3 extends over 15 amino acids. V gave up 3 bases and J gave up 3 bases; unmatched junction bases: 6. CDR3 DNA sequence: TGTGCCAGCAGTTTTTCGGACAGGGAGGACTATGGCTACACCTTC. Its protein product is CASSFSDREDYGYTF.

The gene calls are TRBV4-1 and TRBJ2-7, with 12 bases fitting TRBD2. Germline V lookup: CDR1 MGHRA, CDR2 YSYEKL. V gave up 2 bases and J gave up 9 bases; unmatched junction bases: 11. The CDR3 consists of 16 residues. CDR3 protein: CASSQTLAGGSVGQYF. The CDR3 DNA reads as TGCGCCAGCAGCCAAACACTAGCGGGAGGCTCGGTAGGGCAGTACTTC.

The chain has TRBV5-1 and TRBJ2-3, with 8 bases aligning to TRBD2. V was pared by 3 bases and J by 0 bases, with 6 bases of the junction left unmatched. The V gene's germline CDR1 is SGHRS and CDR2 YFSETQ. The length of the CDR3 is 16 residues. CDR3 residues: CASSSLASGSTDTQYF. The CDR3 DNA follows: TGCGCCAGCAGCTCCTTAGCTAGCGGGAGCACAGATACGCAGTATTTT.

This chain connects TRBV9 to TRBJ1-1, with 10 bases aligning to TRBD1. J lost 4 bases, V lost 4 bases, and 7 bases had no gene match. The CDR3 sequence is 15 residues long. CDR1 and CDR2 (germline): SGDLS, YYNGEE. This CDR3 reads CASSPTTGGVTEAFF. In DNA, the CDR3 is TGTGCCAGCAGCCCCACGACAGGGGGCGTCACTGAAGCTTTCTTT.

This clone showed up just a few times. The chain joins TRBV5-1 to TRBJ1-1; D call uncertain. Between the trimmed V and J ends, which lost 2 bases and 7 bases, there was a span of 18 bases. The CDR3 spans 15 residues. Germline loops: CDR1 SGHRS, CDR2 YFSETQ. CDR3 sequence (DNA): TGCGCCAGCAGCTTTTCCTACGAGGTTACCCGTGAAGCTTTCTTT. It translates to CASSFSYEVTREAFF.

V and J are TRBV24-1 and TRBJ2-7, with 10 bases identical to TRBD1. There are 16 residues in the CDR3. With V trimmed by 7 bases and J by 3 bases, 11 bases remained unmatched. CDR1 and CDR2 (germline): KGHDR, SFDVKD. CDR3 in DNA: TGTGCCACCAGACCTGTAACCGGGACAGGGGTCTACGAGCAGTACTTC. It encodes CATRPVTGTGVYEQYF.

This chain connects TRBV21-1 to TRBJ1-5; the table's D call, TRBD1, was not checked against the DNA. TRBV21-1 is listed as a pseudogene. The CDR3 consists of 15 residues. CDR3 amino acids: CASSRGQISNQPQHF. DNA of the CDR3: TGTGCCAGCAGCAGGGGACAAATTAGCAATCAGCCCCAGCATTTT.

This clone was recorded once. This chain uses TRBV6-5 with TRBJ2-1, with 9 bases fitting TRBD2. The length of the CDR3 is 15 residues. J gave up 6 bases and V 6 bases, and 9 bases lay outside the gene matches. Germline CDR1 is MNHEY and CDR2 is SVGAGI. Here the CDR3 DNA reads TGTGCCAGCAGCTCCGGGACTAGCTTGGGCAATGAGCAGTTCTTC. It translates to CASSSGTSLGNEQFF.

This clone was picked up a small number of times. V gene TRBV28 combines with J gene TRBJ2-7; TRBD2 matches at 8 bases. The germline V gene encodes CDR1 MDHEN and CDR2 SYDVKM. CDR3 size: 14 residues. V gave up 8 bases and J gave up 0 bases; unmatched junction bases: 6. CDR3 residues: CASESSGSSYEQYF. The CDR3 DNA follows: TGTGCCAGCGAGTCGAGCGGGAGCTCCTACGAGCAGTACTTC.